The 16 T cell receptor beta chains below all came from one sample that was sequenced in a study of vaccination and CD4 T cells after COVID-19. The treatment was: 10-day PBMC culture with coronavirus spike peptide pools or control peptides (ViraFEST assay). Collection of the unexposed donor's CD4+ T cells took place before the COVID-19 pandemic (2011-2018). The Oncomine TCR Beta short-read assay was what sequenced the DNA obtained from cultured CD4+ T cells. TCRdb reanalysed the PCR reads using MiXCR and keeps one entry per CDR3 protein. The sample includes fewer than 10,000 distinct CDR3 sequences, approximately 39% seen only once; the top ten take 20%. These receptors are not linked to any known antigen. The sample taken for sequencing was CD4+ T cells from blood, cultured in vitro. The receptors shown here come from a human donor in good health.

The chain is built from TRBV6-1 and TRBJ1-1; D ambiguous. The germline CDR1 and CDR2 sequences are MNHNS and SASEGT. Trimming left V 2 bases short and J 5 bases short, with 9 bases between. The CDR3 runs 13 residues. The CDR3 loop is CASSESLITEAFF. As DNA, the CDR3 is TGTGCCAGCAGTGAATCTCTCATTACTGAAGCTTTCTTT.

In DNA, the CDR3 is TGTGCCAGCAGGAGGGGGACGTTATACACAGATACGCAGTATTTT. Translating gives CASRRGTLYTDTQYF. The chain recombines TRBV6-1 with TRBJ2-3; D possibly corresponds to TRBD1 (6 bases). This CDR3 contains 15 residues. Germline lookup yields CDR1 MNHNS and CDR2 SASEGT. V lost 6 bases and J 2 bases, leaving 15 bases between the germline ends.

The table lists this clonotype with a few counts. The chain couples TRBV20-1 to TRBJ1-4; D is perhaps TRBD1 (5 bases). Germline V CDR1 and CDR2: DFQATT, SNEGSKA (reference sequence). The CDR3 runs 11 residues. V was clipped by 5 bases and J by 7 bases, with 8 bases between them. The chain's CDR3 is CSAGTGEKLFF. In nucleotides, the CDR3 is TGCAGTGCTGGGACGGGTGAAAAACTGTTTTTT.

This clonotype was recorded a few times. The chain has TRBV20-1 and TRBJ2-7; tentatively, D is TRBD1 or TRBD2 (5 bases each). This CDR3 region has 14 residues. Germline lookup yields CDR1 DFQATT and CDR2 SNEGSKA (reference sequence). Trimming removed 3 bases from V and 1 base from J, with 13 bases in between. For the CDR3, the DNA is TGCAGTGCTAGCGCCGGGACGTCATCCTACGAGCAGTACTTC. It specifies CSASAGTSSYEQYF.

The rearrangement joins TRBV28 to TRBJ2-5, with 8 bases matching TRBD1. This CDR3 is 15 amino acids long. Germline CDR1 reads MDHEN; CDR2 reads SYDVKM. The V gene end was trimmed by 4 bases and the J gene end by 4 bases; junction bases not matched to a gene: 8. In DNA, the CDR3 is TGTGCCAGCAGTTCCCGGACAGGGTTGGGAGAGACCCAGTACTTC. Its protein is CASSSRTGLGETQYF.

The chain couples TRBV10-1 to TRBJ2-7; 10 bases line up with TRBD1. The CDR3 has 17 residues. From germline, CDR1 is WNHNN and CDR2 SYGVQD (reference sequence). The trim removed 3 bases at V and 6 bases at J, leaving 14 bases unmatched. CDR3 protein: CASSEYLPGQGYFEQYF. In DNA, the CDR3 is TGCGCCAGCAGTGAATATTTACCGGGACAGGGGTACTTCGAGCAGTACTTC.

Worth noting for this clonotype: A read error may produce the germline difference seen at one junction end. The rearrangement uses TRBV19 and TRBJ1-5, with TRBD1 matching 7 bases. The CDR3 has 16 amino acids. Germline V gene sequence: CDR1 LNHDA, CDR2 SQIVND (reference sequence). The CDR3 reads CASSIGGGGLTQSQHF. CDR3 DNA: TGTGCCAGTAGTATAGGGGGAGGGGGCTTGACTCAGTCCCAGCATTTT.

This chain links TRBV6-2 or TRBV6-3 with TRBJ2-3; D remains ambiguous. The V gene's germline CDR1 is MNHEY and CDR2 SVGEGT. The V end was cut by 5 bases, the J end by 4 bases, with 13 bases between. The CDR3 has 14 amino acids. The CDR3 here is CASSLYQPSDTQYF. CDR3 DNA: TGTGCCAGCAGTCTATATCAGCCTTCAGATACGCAGTATTTT.

This clonotype was found a few times. The chain uses TRBV27 and TRBJ1-3, with D unclear. Germline V gene sequence: CDR1 MNHEY, CDR2 SMNVEV (reference sequence). Trimming stripped 0 bases from V and 4 bases from J, with 13 bases between. This CDR3 has 16 amino acids. CDR3 loop: CASSLSGSLLGNTIYF. The CDR3 nucleotides are TGTGCCAGCAGTTTATCAGGCAGTCTCTTAGGAAACACCATATATTTT.

This clonotype was seen a few times. This sequence joins TRBV7-8 and TRBJ1-5; TRBD1 matches 10 bases. The CDR3 is 14 residues long. Germline CDR1 SGHVS, CDR2 FQNEAQ. The ends lost 1 base at V and 8 bases at J; junction bases unmatched: 2. CDR3 in DNA: TGTGCCAGCAGCTTAGGACAGGGGGCTAAGCCCCAGCATTTT. Protein: CASSLGQGAKPQHF.

The chain links TRBV12-3 or TRBV12-4 to TRBJ2-7; possible D gene TRBD1, 6 bases. Trimming shortened V by 2 bases and J by 1 base, and 9 bases separated the two germline ends. The length of the CDR3 is 14 residues. Here the CDR3 reads CASSLSGTSYEQYF. The CDR3 nucleotides are TGTGCCAGCAGTTTAAGTGGGACATCCTACGAGCAGTACTTC.

The chain combines TRBV20-1 with TRBJ2-5; TRBD2 agrees at 10 bases. CDR3 length: 15 amino acids. J gave up 6 bases and V 4 bases, and 11 bases lay outside the gene matches. Germline CDR1 reads DFQATT; CDR2 reads SNEGSKA (reference sequence). The CDR3 region has the DNA TGCAGTGCTACCCACCCCAGCGGGGGGGCTCAGACCCAGTACTTC. Protein: CSATHPSGGAQTQYF.

The chain recombines TRBV28 with TRBJ2-1, with TRBD2 matching over 9 bases. The germline V gene has CDR1 MDHEN and CDR2 SYDVKM. V lost 8 bases, J lost 6 bases, and 8 bases stayed unmatched. The CDR3 spans 14 residues. The CDR3 nucleotides read TGTGCCAGCGGGTCGGGACTAGCAAGCAATGAGCAGTTCTTC. Its translation: CASGSGLASNEQFF.

This rearrangement joins TRBV30 to TRBJ1-6, with D possibly being TRBD1 (5 bases). Trimming left V 5 bases short and J 8 bases short, with 13 bases between. The CDR3 is made up of 13 amino acids. CDR1 and CDR2 (germline): GTSNPN, SVGIG (reference sequence). The CDR3 DNA reads as TGTGCCTGGGGGGAGGGACCGCATTCACCCCTCCACTTT. Translated, it gives CAWGEGPHSPLHF.

The chain couples TRBV20-1 to TRBJ2-1; the match to TRBD2 covers 9 bases. Trimming took 6 bases from V and 7 from J; bases not matched to a gene: 13. The CDR3 runs 15 residues. Germline V lookup: CDR1 DFQATT, CDR2 SNEGSKA (reference sequence). CDR3 nucleotides: TGCAGTGCCGAGGCATTAGCGGGAGTGAAAAATGAGCAGTTCTTC. It yields the protein CSAEALAGVKNEQFF.

V is TRBV7-9 and J is TRBJ2-5; 12 bases are shared with TRBD1. With 0 bases clipped from V and 5 bases from J, the junction kept 7 bases outside the gene matches. The CDR3 covers 17 residues. In germline, CDR1 is SEHNR, CDR2 FQNEAQ (reference sequence). CDR3 sequence: CASSLALGTGGEETQYF. Written as DNA, the CDR3 is TGTGCCAGCAGCTTAGCCCTTGGGACAGGGGGCGAGGAGACCCAGTACTTC.